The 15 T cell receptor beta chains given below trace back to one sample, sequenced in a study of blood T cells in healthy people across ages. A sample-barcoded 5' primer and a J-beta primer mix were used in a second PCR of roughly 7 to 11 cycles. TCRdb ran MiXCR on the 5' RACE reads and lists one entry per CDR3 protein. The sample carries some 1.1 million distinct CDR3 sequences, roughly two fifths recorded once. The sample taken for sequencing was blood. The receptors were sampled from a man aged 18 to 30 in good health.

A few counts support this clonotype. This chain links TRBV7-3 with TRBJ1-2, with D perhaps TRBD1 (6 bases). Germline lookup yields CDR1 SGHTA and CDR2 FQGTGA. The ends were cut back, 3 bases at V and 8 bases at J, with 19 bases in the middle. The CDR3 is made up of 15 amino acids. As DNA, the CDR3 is TGTGCCAGCAGCTTGGGGGCCCGACCGGCGGCGGGCTACACCTTC. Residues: CASSLGARPAAGYTF.

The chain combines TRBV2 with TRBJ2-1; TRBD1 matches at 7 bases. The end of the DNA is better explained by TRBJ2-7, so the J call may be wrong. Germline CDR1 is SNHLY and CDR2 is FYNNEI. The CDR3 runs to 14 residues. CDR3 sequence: CASHYRQGPNEQYF. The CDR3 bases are TGTGCCAGCCATTACAGACAGGGACCCAATGAGCAGTACTTC.

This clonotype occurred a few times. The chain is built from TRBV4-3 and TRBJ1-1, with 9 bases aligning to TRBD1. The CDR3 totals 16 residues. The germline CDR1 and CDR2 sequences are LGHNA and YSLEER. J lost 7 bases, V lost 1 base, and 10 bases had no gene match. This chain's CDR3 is CASSQGPGQGGGEAFF. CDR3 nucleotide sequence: TGCGCCAGCAGCCAAGGTCCGGGACAGGGAGGAGGTGAAGCTTTCTTT.

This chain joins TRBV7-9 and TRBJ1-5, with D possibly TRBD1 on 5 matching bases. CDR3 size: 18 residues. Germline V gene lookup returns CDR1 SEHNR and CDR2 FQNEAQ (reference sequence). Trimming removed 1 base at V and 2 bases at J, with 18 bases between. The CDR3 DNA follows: TGTGCCAGCAGCTTAGAGTTGCAGGGAGGCAGAGGCAATCAGCCCCAGCATTTT. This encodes CASSLELQGGRGNQPQHF.

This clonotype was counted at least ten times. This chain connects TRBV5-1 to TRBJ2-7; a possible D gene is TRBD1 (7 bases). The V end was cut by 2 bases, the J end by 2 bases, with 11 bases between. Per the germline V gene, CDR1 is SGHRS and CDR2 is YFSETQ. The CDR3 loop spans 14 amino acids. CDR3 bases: TGCGCCAGCAGCTTTGGGGGGACAGCCTACGAGCAGTACTTC. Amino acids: CASSFGGTAYEQYF.

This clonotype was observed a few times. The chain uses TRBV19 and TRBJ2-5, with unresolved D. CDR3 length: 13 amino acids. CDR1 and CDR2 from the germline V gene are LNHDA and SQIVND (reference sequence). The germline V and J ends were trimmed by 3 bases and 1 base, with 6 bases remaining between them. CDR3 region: CASSIAIQETQYF. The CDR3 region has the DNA TGTGCCAGTAGTATCGCGATCCAAGAGACCCAGTACTTC.

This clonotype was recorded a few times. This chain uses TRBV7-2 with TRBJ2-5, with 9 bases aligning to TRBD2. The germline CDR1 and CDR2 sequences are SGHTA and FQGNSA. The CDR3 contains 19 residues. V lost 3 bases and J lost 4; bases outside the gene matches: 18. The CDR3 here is CASSFRVYVRGGAGETQYF. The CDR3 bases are TGTGCCAGCAGCTTTCGGGTTTATGTTCGCGGGGGGGCAGGAGAGACCCAGTACTTC. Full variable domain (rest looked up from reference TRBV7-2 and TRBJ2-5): GAGVSQSPSNKVTEKGKDVELRCDPISGHTALYWYRQSLGQGLEFLIYFQGNSAPDKSGLPSDRFSAERTGGSVSTLTIQRTQQEDSAVYLCASSFRVYVRGGAGETQYFGPGTRLLVL.

Written as DNA, the CDR3 is TGTGCCACCAGCAAAACAGGGGGTGAAGCTTTCTTT. Encoded protein: CATSKTGGEAFF. V gene TRBV15 combines with J gene TRBJ1-1, with 8 nucleotides matching TRBD1. The CDR3 totals 12 residues. The trim removed 4 bases at V and 7 bases at J, leaving 2 bases unmatched. Per germline, CDR1 LNHNV and CDR2 YYDKDF (reference sequence). The full variable domain, completed using reference TRBV15 and TRBJ1-1, is DAMVIQNPRYQVTQFGKPVTLSCSQTLNHNVMYWYQQKSSQAPKLLFHYYDKDFNNEADTPDNFQSRRPNTSFCFLDIRSPGLGDTAMYLCATSKTGGEAFFGQGTRLTVV.

Written as DNA, the CDR3 is TGCAGCGCCACGACAGGGTTCTCCTACGAGCAGTACTTC. As protein: CSATTGFSYEQYF. This chain links TRBV29-1 with TRBJ2-7, with 7 bases that match TRBD1. Germline V gene lookup returns CDR1 SQVTM and CDR2 ANQGSEA. The CDR3 extends over 13 amino acids. Trimming at V came to 7 bases and at J to 0 bases, leaving 6 bases not matched to a gene.

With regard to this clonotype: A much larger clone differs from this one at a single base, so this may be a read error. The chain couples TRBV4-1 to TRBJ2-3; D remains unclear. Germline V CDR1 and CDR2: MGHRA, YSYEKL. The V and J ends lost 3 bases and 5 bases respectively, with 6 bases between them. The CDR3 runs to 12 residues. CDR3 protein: CASSHTGDTQYF. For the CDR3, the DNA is TGCGCCAGCAGCCATACTGGAGATACGCAGTATTTT.

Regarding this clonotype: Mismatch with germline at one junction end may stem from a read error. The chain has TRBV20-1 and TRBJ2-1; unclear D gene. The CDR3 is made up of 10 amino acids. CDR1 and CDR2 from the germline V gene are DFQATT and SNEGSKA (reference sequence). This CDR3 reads CRARLDEQFF. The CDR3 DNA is TGCAGGGCTAGACTGGATGAGCAGTTCTTC.

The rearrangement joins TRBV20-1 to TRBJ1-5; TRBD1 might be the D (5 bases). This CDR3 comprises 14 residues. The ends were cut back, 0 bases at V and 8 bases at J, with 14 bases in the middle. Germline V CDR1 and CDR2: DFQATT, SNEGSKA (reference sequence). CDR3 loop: CSARDPDSEEPQHF. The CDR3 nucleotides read TGCAGTGCTAGAGACCCCGACAGTGAAGAGCCCCAGCATTTT.

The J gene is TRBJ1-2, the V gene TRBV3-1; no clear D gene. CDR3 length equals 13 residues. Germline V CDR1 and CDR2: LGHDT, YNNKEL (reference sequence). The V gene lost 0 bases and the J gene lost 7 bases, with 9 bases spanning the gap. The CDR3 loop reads CASSQDYGAGYTF. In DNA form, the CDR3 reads TGTGCCAGCAGCCAAGACTACGGTGCTGGCTACACCTTC.

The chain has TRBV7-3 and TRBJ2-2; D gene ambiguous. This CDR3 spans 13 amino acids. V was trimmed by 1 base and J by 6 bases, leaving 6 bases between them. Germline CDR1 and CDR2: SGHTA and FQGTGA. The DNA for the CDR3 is TGTGCCAGCAGCTTAATCGAGGCCGGGGAGCTGTTTTTT. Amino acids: CASSLIEAGELFF.

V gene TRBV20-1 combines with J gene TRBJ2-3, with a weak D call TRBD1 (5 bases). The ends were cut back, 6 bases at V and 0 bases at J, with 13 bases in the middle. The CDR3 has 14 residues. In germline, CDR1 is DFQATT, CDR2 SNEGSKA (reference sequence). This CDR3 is CSARQPPSTDTQYF. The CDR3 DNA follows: TGCAGTGCGCGACAGCCCCCAAGCACAGATACGCAGTATTTT.